This T cell receptor beta chain is drawn from a study of blood T cell repertoires in COVID-19. In terms of age and location, participants ranged from roughly 18 to 100 years and lived in 24 US areas. Categorization into cohorts depended on clinical history that participants reported. This clone was observed a handful of times. As originally analysed: Reference gene primer amplification yielded estimated nucleated cell counts. Libraries were prepared by immunoSEQ multiplex PCR; TCRdb keeps only in-frame clonotypes and omits some of them. The V and J calls and clone size come from that table; D and trimming were worked out from the DNA. The table lists about 360,000 clones, around 87% of them singletons. This TCR derives from a man aged 35 to 55 in a cohort exposed to, infected with or recovered from COVID-19 (not recorded which). Sequenced input: PBMCs or T cells enriched from blood (not recorded which).

CDR3 sequence reads: CASSNQGRTEAFF. Written as DNA, the CDR3 is TGTGCCAGTAGTAATCAGGGTCGAACTGAAGCTTTCTTT. V usage is TRBV19 and J usage is TRBJ1-1; a weak D match, TRBD1 (5 bases). Trimming took off 4 bases at V and 5 bases at J, with 11 bases between the two ends. Germline V gives CDR1 LNHDA, CDR2 SQIVND (reference sequence). This CDR3 contains 13 residues.